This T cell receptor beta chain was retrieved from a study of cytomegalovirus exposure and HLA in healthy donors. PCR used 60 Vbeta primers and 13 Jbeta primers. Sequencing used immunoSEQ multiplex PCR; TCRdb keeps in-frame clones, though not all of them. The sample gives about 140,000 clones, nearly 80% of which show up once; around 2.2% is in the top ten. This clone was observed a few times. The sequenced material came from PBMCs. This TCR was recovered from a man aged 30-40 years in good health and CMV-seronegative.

The CDR3 DNA reads as TGTGCCAGCAGTGCGCGGTGGAGGGAGACCCAGTACTTC. Residues: CASSARWRETQYF. This chain links TRBV6-5 with TRBJ2-5, with D possibly matching TRBD2 (5 bases). Germline loops: CDR1 MNHEY, CDR2 SVGAGI. The CDR3 has 13 amino acids. V lost 5 bases and J 5 bases, leaving 12 bases between the germline ends.